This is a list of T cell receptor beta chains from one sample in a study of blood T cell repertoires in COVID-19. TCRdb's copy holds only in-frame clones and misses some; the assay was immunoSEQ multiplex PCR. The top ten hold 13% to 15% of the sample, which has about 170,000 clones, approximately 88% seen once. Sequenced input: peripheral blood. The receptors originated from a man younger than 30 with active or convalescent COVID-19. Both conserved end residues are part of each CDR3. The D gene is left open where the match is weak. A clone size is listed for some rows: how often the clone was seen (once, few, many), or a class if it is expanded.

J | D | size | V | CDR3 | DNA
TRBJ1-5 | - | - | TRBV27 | CASRGGGLDQPQHF | TGTGCCAGCAGGGGAGGGGGATTGGACCAGCCCCAGCATTTT
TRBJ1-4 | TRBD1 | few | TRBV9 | CASSPGGAPRELFF | TGTGCCAGCAGCCCAGGGGGTGCTCCCAGGGAACTGTTTTTT
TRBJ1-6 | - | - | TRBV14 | CASSQESAYNSPLHF | TGTGCCAGCAGCCAAGAGTCAGCCTATAATTCACCCCTCCACTTT
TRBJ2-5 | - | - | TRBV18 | CASSTAGRLETQYF | TGTGCCAGCTCAACAGCAGGGAGGCTTGAGACCCAGTACTTC
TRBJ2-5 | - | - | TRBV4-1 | CASSQVPSVGGDIRETQYF | TGCGCCAGCAGCCAAGTCCCTAGTGTGGGGGGGGACATCCGGGAGACCCAGTACTTC
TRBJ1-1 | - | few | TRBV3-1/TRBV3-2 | CASSQIWGATEAFF | TGTGCCAGCAGCCAAATCTGGGGAGCCACTGAAGCTTTCTTT
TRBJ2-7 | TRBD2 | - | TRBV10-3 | CAISEVAGAYEQYF | TGTGCCATCAGTGAGGTAGCGGGGGCCTACGAGCAGTACTTC
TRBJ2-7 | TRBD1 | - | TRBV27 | CASSLSGTGPYEQYF | TGTGCCAGCAGTTTATCAGGGACAGGACCCTACGAGCAGTACTTC
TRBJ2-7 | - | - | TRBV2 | CASNLQGHEQYF | TGTGCCAGCAACTTACAGGGCCACGAGCAGTACTTC
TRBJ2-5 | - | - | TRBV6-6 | CASSTALTSTETQYF | TGTGCCAGCAGTACCGCCTTGACTAGTACGGAGACCCAGTACTTC
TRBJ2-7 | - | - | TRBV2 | CASKGGAISYEQYF | TGTGCCAGCAAAGGAGGGGCGATCTCCTACGAGCAGTACTTC
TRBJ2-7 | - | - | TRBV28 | CASSSPRKSPYEQYF | TGTGCCAGCAGCAGCCCCAGGAAGAGTCCCTACGAGCAGTACTTC
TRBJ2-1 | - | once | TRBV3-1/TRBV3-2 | CASSHPPDEQFF | TGTGCCAGCAGCCACCCCCCCGATGAGCAGTTCTTC
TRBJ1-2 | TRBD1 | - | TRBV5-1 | CASSFGYRGYGYTF | TGCGCCAGCAGCTTCGGATACAGGGGGTATGGCTACACCTTC
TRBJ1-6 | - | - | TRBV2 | CASSLTGTGNSPLHF | TGTGCCAGCAGTTTGACAGGAACGGGAAATTCACCCCTCCACTTT
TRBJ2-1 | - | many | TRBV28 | CASSLAADYNEQFF | TGTGCCAGCAGTTTAGCCGCAGACTACAATGAGCAGTTCTTC
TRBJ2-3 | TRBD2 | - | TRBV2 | CASSSSSGGTTDTQYF | TGTGCCAGCAGTTCCTCTAGCGGGGGGACCACAGATACGCAGTATTTT
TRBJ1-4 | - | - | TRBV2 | CASNGQFGPTNEKLFF | TGTGCCAGCAACGGACAGTTTGGCCCAACTAATGAAAAACTGTTTTTT
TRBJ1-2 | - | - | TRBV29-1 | CSVGSVSGSSYGYTF | TGCAGCGTTGGATCCGTGTCGGGTTCTTCCTATGGCTACACCTTC
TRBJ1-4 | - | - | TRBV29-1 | CSVLPQGKFF | TGCAGCGTTCTCCCCCAGGGTAAGTTTTTT
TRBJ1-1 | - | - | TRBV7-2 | CASSLVTDTEAFF | TGTGCCAGCAGCTTAGTCACGGACACTGAAGCTTTCTTT
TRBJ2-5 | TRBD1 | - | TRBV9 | CASSTDPGGKETQYF | TGTGCCAGCAGCACCGACCCAGGGGGCAAGGAGACCCAGTACTTC
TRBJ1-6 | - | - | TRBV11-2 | CASSLAPRTPSYNSPLHF | TGTGCCAGCAGCTTAGCCCCTAGGACACCCTCTTATAATTCACCCCTCCACTTT
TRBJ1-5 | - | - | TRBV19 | CASSIGHHSNQPQHF | TGTGCCAGTAGTATAGGGCACCATAGCAATCAGCCCCAGCATTTT
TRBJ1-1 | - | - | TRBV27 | CASSLTGGHTEAFF | TGTGCCAGCAGTTTAACCGGCGGGCACACTGAAGCTTTCTTT
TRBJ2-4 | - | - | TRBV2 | CASSEGELAKNIQYF | TGTGCCAGCAGTGAAGGCGAGTTAGCCAAAAACATTCAGTACTTC
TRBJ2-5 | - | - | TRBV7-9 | CASSPVAQETQYF | TGTGCCAGCAGCCCGGTTGCGCAAGAGACCCAGTACTTC
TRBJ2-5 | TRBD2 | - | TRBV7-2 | CASNLAGGGETQYF | TGTGCCAGCAACCTCGCGGGCGGGGGAGAGACCCAGTACTTC
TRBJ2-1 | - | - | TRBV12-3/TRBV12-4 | CAIDNEQFF | TGTGCCATCGACAATGAGCAGTTCTTC
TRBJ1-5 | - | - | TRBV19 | CASSMTGSGNQPQHF | TGTGCCAGTAGTATGACGGGTTCAGGCAATCAGCCCCAGCATTTT
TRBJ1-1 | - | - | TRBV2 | CASSDGHLYTEAFF | TGTGCCAGCAGTGATGGACACCTATACACTGAAGCTTTCTTT
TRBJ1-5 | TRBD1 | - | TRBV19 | CASSPIEDNRGLKPQHF | TGTGCCAGTAGTCCAATAGAGGACAACAGGGGGCTGAAGCCCCAGCATTTT
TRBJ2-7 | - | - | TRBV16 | CASSRETAYEQYF | TGTGCCAGCAGCAGAGAGACAGCCTACGAGCAGTACTTC
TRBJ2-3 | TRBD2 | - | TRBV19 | CASSMGLAGGTDTQYF | TGTGCCAGTAGTATGGGGCTAGCGGGGGGAACAGATACGCAGTATTTT
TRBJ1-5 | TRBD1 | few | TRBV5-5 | CASSLAGQGNQPQHF | TGTGCCAGCAGCTTGGCGGGACAGGGCAATCAGCCCCAGCATTTT
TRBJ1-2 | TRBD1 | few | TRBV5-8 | CASSRGQGMAGSAMGYTF | TGTGCCAGCAGCCGGGGACAGGGAATGGCTGGATCCGCTATGGGCTACACCTTC
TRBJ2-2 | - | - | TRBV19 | CASSAHSTGELFF | TGTGCCAGTAGTGCGCACTCAACCGGGGAGCTGTTTTTT
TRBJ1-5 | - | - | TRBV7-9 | CASSLGPRWNYQPQHF | TGTGCCAGCAGCTTAGGCCCGCGGTGGAACTATCAGCCCCAGCATTTT
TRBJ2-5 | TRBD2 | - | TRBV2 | CASTGGETQYF | TGTGCCAGCACGGGGGGAGAGACCCAGTACTTC
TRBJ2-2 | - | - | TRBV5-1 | CASSDRGTGELFF | TGCGCCAGCAGCGACCGGGGAACCGGGGAGCTGTTTTTT
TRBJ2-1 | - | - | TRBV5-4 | CASSLDASANEQFF | TGTGCCAGCAGCTTGGATGCTAGCGCCAATGAGCAGTTCTTC
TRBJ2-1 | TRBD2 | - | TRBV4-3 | CASSHPSRRGSSGRISYNEQFF | TGCGCCAGCAGCCACCCATCACGGAGAGGTTCTAGCGGGAGAATCTCCTACAATGAGCAGTTCTTC
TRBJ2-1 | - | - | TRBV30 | CAWTRSSYNEQFF | TGTGCCTGGACAAGGAGCTCCTACAATGAGCAGTTCTTC
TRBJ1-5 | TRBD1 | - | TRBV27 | CASGKGRGQNQPQHF | TGTGCCAGCGGAAAGGGCAGGGGGCAGAATCAGCCCCAGCATTTT
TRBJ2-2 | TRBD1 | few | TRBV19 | CASRADRSNTGELFF | TGTGCCAGTAGAGCGGACAGGTCCAACACCGGGGAGCTGTTTTTT
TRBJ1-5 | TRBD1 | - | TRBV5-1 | CASSSGGDPQHF | TGCGCCAGCAGCTCAGGGGGTGACCCCCAGCATTTT
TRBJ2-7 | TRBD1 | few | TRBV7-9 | CASSSLGTDYEQYF | TGTGCCAGCAGCTCCCTCGGGACAGATTACGAGCAGTACTTC
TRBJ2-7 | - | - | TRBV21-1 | CASSTRLAGDSYEQYF | TGTGCCAGCAGCACCCGACTAGCGGGAGACTCCTACGAGCAGTACTTC
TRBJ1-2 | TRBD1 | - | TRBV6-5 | CASSYYETGGLYTF | TGTGCCAGCAGTTACTATGAGACAGGGGGCCTCTACACCTTC
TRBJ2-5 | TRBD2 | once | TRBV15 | CATSRGTSGSSGETQYF | TGTGCCACCAGCAGAGGGACTAGCGGGAGTTCGGGAGAGACCCAGTACTTC
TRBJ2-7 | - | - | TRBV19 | CASSGPPAYEQYF | TGTGCCAGTAGTGGCCCCCCAGCCTACGAGCAGTACTTC